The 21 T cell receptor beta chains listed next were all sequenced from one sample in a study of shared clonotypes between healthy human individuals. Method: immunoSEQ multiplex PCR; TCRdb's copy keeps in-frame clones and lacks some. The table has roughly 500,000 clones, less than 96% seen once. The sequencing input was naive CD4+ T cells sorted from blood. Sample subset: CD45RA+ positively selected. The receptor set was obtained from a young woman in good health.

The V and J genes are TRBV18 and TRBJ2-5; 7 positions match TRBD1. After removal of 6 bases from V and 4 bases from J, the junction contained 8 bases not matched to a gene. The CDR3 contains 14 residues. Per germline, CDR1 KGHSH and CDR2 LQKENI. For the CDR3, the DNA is TGTGCCAGCTCCCGAAAGGGGGCGGGAGAGACCCAGTACTTC. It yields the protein CASSRKGAGETQYF.

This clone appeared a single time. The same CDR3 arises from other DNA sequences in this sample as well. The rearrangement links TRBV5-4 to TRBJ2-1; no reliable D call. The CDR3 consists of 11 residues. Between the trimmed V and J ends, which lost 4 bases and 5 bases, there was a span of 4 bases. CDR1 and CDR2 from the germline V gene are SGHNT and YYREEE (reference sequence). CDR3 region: CASSLNNEQFF. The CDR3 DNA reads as TGTGCCAGCAGCCTAAACAATGAGCAGTTCTTC.

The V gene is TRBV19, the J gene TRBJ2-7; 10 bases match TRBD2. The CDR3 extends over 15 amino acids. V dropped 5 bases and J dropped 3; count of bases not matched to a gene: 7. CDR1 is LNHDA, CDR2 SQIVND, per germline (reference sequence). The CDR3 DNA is TGTGCCAGTAGTTCACATTCTAGCGGGAGCTACGAGCAGTACTTC. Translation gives CASSSHSSGSYEQYF.

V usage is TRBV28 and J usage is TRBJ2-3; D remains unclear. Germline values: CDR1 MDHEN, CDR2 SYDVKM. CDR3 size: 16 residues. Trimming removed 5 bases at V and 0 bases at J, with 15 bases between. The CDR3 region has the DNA TGTGCCAGCAGTCCCCGAATTACCGGGAGCACAGATACGCAGTATTTT. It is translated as CASSPRITGSTDTQYF.

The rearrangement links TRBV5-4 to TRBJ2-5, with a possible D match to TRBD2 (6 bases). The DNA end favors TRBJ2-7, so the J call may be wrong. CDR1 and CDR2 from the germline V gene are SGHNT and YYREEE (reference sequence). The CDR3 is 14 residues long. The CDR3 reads CASSPAGLRSEQYF. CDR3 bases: TGTGCCAGCAGCCCGGCGGGGCTAAGATCCGAGCAGTACTTC.

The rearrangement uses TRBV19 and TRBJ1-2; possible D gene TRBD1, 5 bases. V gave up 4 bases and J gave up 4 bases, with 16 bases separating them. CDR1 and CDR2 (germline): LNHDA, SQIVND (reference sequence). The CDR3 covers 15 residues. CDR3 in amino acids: CASSTTVTTSYGYTF. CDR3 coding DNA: TGTGCCAGTAGTACGACAGTCACTACTAGCTATGGCTACACCTTC.

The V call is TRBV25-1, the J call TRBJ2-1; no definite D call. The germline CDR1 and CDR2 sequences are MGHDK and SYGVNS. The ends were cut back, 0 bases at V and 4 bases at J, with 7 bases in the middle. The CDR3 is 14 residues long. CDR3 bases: TGTGCCAGCAGTGAATATAAAGGTTACAATGAGCAGTTCTTC. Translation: CASSEYKGYNEQFF.

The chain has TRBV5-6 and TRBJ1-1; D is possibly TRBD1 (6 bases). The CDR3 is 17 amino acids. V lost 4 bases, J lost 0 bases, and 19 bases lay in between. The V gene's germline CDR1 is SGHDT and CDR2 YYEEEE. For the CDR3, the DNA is TGTGCCAGCAGCCCGGCACCCGGGACAAAAATGAACACTGAAGCTTTCTTT. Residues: CASSPAPGTKMNTEAFF. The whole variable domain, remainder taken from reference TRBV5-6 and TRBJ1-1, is DAGVTQSPTHLIKTRGQQVTLRCSPKSGHDTVSWYQQALGQGPQFIFQYYEEEERQRGNFPDRFSGHQFPNYSSELNVNALLLGDSALYLCASSPAPGTKMNTEAFFGQGTRLTVV.

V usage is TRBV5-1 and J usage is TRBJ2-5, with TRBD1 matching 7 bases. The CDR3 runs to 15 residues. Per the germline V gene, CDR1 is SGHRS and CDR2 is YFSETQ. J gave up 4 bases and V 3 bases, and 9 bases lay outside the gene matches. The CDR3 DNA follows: TGCGCCAGCAGCTCCGGGGAAGGGGGCGGAGAGACCCAGTACTTC. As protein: CASSSGEGGGETQYF. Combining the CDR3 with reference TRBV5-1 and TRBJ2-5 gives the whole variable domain KAGVTQTPRYLIKTRGQQVTLSCSPISGHRSVSWYQQTPGQGLQFLFEYFSETQRNKGNFPGRFSGRQFSNSRSEMNVSTLELGDSALYLCASSSGEGGGETQYFGPGTRLLVL.

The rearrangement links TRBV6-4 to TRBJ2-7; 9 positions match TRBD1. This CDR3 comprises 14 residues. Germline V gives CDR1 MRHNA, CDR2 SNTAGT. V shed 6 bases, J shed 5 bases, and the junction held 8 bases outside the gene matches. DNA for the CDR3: TGTGCCAGCAGCTCCGGGACAGGGACCCACGAGCAGTACTTC. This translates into CASSSGTGTHEQYF.

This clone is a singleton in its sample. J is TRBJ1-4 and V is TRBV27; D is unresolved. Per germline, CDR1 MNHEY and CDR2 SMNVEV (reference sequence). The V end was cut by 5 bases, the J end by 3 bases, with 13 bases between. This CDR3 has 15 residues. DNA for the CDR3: TGTGCCAGCAGTCCATGGACGGGTTCTAATGAAAAACTGTTTTTT. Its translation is CASSPWTGSNEKLFF.

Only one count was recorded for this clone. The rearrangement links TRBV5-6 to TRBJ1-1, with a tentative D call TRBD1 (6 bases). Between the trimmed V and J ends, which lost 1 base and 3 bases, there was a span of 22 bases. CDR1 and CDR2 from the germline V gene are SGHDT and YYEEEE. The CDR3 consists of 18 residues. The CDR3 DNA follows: TGTGCCAGCAGCTTGTCCTCACTCTACAGGGCTACGGACACTGAAGCTTTCTTT. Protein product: CASSLSSLYRATDTEAFF.

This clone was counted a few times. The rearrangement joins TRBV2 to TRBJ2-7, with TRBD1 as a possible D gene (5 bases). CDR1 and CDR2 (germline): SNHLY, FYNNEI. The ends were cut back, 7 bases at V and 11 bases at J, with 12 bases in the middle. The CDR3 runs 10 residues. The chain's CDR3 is CASIQGVEYF. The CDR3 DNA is TGTGCCAGCATCCAAGGGGTGGAGTACTTC.

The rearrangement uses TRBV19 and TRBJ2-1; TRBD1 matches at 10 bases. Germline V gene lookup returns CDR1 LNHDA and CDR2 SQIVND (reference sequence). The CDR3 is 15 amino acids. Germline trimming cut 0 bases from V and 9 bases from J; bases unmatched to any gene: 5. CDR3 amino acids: CASSIEDRGHGEQFF. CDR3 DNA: TGTGCCAGTAGTATAGAAGACAGGGGGCATGGTGAGCAGTTCTTC.

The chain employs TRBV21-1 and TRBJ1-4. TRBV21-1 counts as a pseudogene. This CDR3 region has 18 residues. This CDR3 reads CASRKGQSLRKRNEKLFF. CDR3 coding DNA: TGTGCCAGCAGGAAGGGCCAGTCTCTTCGGAAGCGAAATGAAAAACTGTTTTTT.

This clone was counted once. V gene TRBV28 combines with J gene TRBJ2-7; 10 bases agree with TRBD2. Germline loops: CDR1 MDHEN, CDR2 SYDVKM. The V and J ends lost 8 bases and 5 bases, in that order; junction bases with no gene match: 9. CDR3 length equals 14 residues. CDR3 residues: CASGTGTSAHEQYF. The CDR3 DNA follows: TGTGCCAGCGGAACCGGGACTAGCGCCCACGAGCAGTACTTC.

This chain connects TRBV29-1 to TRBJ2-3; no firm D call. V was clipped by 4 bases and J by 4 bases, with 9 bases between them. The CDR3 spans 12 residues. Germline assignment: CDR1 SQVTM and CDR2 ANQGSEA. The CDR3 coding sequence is TGCAGCGTTGTTTTAGATTCAGATACGCAGTATTTT. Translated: CSVVLDSDTQYF.

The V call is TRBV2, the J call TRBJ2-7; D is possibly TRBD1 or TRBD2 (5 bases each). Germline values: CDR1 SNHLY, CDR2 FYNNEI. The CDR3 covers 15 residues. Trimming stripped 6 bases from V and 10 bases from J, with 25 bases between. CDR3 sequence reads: CASRSSGTDHSPQYF. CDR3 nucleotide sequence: TGTGCCAGCAGATCCTCCGGGACGGACCATAGCCCCCAGTACTTC.

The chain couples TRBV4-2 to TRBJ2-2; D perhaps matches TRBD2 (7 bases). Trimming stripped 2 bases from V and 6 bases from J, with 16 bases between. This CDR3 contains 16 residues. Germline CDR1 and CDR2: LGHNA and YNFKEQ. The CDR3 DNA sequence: TGTGCCAGCAGCCAACTAGGGGGGGAGTTGGCCGGGGAGCTGTTTTTT. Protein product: CASSQLGGELAGELFF.

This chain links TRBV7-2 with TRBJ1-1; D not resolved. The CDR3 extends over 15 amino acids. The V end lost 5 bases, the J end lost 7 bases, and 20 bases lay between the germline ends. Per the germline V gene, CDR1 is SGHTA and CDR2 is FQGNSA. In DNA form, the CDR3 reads TGTGCCAGCAGCCACCCTCCGGGAGGACGAGGTGAAGCTTTCTTT. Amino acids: CASSHPPGGRGEAFF.

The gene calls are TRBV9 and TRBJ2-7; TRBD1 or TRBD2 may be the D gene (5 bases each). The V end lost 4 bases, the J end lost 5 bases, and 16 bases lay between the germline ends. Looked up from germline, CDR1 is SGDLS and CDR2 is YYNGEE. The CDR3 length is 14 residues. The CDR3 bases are TGTGCCAGCAGCCTGGGGGTGGTGGAACACGAGCAGTACTTC. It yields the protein CASSLGVVEHEQYF.